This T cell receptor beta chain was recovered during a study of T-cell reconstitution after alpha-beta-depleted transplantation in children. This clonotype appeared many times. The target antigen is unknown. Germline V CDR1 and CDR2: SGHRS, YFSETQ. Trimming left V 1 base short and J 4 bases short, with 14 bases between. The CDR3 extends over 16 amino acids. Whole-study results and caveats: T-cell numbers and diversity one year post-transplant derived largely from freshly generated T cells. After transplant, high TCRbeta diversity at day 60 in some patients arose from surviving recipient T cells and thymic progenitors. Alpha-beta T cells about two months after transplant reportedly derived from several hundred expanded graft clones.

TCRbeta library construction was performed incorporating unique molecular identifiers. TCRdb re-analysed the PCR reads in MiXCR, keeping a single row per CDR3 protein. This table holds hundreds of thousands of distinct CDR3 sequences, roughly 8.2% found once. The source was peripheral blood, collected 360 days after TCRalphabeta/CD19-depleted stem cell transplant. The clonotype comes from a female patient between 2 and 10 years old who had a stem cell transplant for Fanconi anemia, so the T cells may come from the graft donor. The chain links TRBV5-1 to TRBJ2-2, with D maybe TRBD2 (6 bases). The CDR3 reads CASSLSGSRRTGELFF. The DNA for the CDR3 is TGCGCCAGCAGCTTGTCCGGGAGCAGGCGCACCGGGGAGCTGTTTTTT.